This T cell receptor (beta chain) originates from a study of regulatory T cells in long-lasting Graves disease. This clonotype was detected a few times. Construction of the TCR beta libraries employed iRepertoire HTBI primers in conjunction with Arm-PCR of CDR3 regions. TCRdb reanalysed the multiplex PCR reads using MiXCR and keeps one entry per CDR3 protein. The profile shows around 250,000 distinct CDR3 sequences, 15% to 20% of them singletons. The CDR3 loop spans 13 amino acids. Germline CDR1 LNHDA, CDR2 SQIVND (reference sequence). Time point specified: newly diagnosed GD, antithyroid drugs for less than 3 months. The authors made the TCR library using RNA they extracted from PBMCs. This same sample was also taken into another study, of T cells in Graves' hyperthyroidism and ophthalmopathy. That report adds: The patients, who ranged from 18 to 65 in age, presented with newly diagnosed hyperthyroidism lasting under 2 months.

This sequence joins TRBV19 and TRBJ2-5; D gene ambiguous. The sequence came from a woman aged 30 to 39 with Graves disease. The sample consisted of peripheral blood mononuclear cells (PBMCs), taken at new diagnosis, from a patient treated with antithyroid drugs. CDR3 coding DNA: TGTGCAGTACAACCCGAGTACCAAGAGACCCAGTACTTC. The encoded protein is CAVQPEYQETQYF.